The 18 T cell receptor beta chains presented below share a single source sample, sequenced in a study of blood T cell repertoires in COVID-19. Method: immunoSEQ multiplex PCR; TCRdb's copy keeps in-frame clones and lacks some. Seen here are over 250,000 clones, over 75% observed once, and the top ten hold approximately 2.2%. The sequencing input was peripheral blood. Source of these receptors: a woman aged 45-59 years with acute or convalescent COVID-19.

This sequence joins TRBV6-5 and TRBJ2-5; D is perhaps TRBD2 (6 bases). Trimming took off 6 bases at V and 2 bases at J, with 10 bases between the two ends. Germline V CDR1 and CDR2: MNHEY, SVGAGI. The CDR3 is 13 amino acids. CDR3 sequence reads: CASSRTMQETQYF. In DNA, the CDR3 is TGTGCCAGCAGCCGGACTATGCAAGAGACCCAGTACTTC.

This sequence joins TRBV27 and TRBJ1-1, with D perhaps matching TRBD1 (6 bases). V was clipped by 5 bases and J by 2 bases, with 15 bases between them. This CDR3 contains 15 residues. The germline V gene has CDR1 MNHEY and CDR2 SMNVEV (reference sequence). Written as DNA, the CDR3 is TGTGCCAGCAGTCTCCGAATAGGGACAAACACTGAAGCTTTCTTT. It specifies CASSLRIGTNTEAFF.

The rearrangement uses TRBV11-2 and TRBJ2-1, with 9 bases fitting TRBD2. Germline V CDR1 and CDR2: SGHAT, FQNNGV. V trimming: 5 bases; J trimming: 5 bases; junction bases outside the gene matches: 10. This CDR3 has 16 amino acids. The CDR3 reads CASSPISGSTDNEQFF. DNA for the CDR3: TGTGCCAGCAGCCCTATTAGCGGGAGCACCGACAATGAGCAGTTCTTC.

V and J are TRBV7-9 and TRBJ2-1, with D tentatively TRBD2 (6 bases). Between the trimmed V and J ends, which lost 0 bases and 1 base, there was a span of 19 bases. The CDR3 runs 19 residues. Germline V gene sequence: CDR1 SEHNR, CDR2 FQNEAQ (reference sequence). The CDR3 bases are TGTGCCAGCAGCTTAGCTATTATCAAGCCTGGGGGGTCCTACAATGAGCAGTTCTTC. This gives the protein CASSLAIIKPGGSYNEQFF.

The rearrangement joins TRBV4-1 to TRBJ2-1, with D perhaps TRBD1 (7 bases). Per the germline V gene, CDR1 is MGHRA and CDR2 is YSYEKL. Trimming stripped 1 base from V and 2 bases from J, with 12 bases between. The CDR3 sequence is 16 residues long. CDR3 nucleotides: TGCGCCAGCAGCCAAGTAGGAGGGGGCCCCTACAATGAGCAGTTCTTC. Translated, it gives CASSQVGGGPYNEQFF.

The V call is TRBV2, the J call TRBJ2-2; no definite D call. Trimming shortened V by 7 bases and J by 8 bases, and 17 bases separated the two germline ends. This CDR3 has 14 amino acids. From germline, CDR1 is SNHLY and CDR2 FYNNEI. This chain's CDR3 is CASMFSSVLGELFF. The CDR3 nucleotides read TGTGCCAGCATGTTTTCAAGCGTTCTGGGGGAGCTGTTTTTT.

The V gene is TRBV6-6, the J gene TRBJ1-3; TRBD1 might be the D (6 bases). The CDR3 length is 14 residues. Trimming stripped 10 bases from V and 0 bases from J, with 13 bases between. The germline CDR1 and CDR2 sequences are MNHNY and SVGAGI (reference sequence). The CDR3 region is CAIRTVNSGNTIYF. CDR3 DNA: TGTGCCATCCGGACAGTGAACTCTGGAAACACCATATATTTT.

In its sample, this clone was seen a few times. The gene calls are TRBV13 and TRBJ2-7; 14 nucleotides align to TRBD2. Per the germline V gene, CDR1 is PRHDT and CDR2 is FYEKMQ (reference sequence). The CDR3 totals 17 residues. V shed 4 bases and J 0 bases; nucleotides not matched to a gene: 5. The DNA for the CDR3 is TGTGCCAGCAGCTCCGGGACTAGCGGGAGTCGCTCCTACGAGCAGTACTTC. This gives the protein CASSSGTSGSRSYEQYF. Full variable domain (rest looked up from reference TRBV13 and TRBJ2-7): AAGVIQSPRHLIKEKRETATLKCYPIPRHDTVYWYQQGPGQDPQFLISFYEKMQSDKGSIPDRFSAQQFSDYHSELNMSSLELGDSALYFCASSSGTSGSRSYEQYFGPGTRLTVT.

The genes are TRBV5-6 and TRBJ1-5; D possibly corresponds to TRBD1 (5 bases). CDR3 length: 16 amino acids. The V gene lost 0 bases and the J gene lost 3 bases, with 13 bases spanning the gap. CDR1 is SGHDT and CDR2 is YYEEEE in the germline V gene. CDR3: CASSLGLGQVNQPQHF. The CDR3 DNA reads TGTGCCAGCAGCTTGGGTCTCGGACAAGTCAATCAGCCCCAGCATTTT.

The rearrangement joins TRBV28 to TRBJ1-1, with 9 positions matching TRBD1. Germline V CDR1 and CDR2: MDHEN, SYDVKM. After removal of 4 bases from V and 4 bases from J, the junction contained 10 bases not matched to a gene. This CDR3 has 16 amino acids. CDR3 region: CASSSGTGTGTTEAFF. The CDR3 coding sequence is TGTGCCAGCAGTTCCGGGACCGGGACAGGGACCACTGAAGCTTTCTTT.

This clone was detected once. The chain has TRBV18 and TRBJ2-5, with a weak D call TRBD2 (5 bases). The CDR3 is 16 amino acids. CDR1 and CDR2 (germline): KGHSH, LQKENI. The V gene lost 0 bases and the J gene lost 2 bases, with 13 bases spanning the gap. The CDR3 loop is CASSPPNGIGQETQYF. The CDR3 bases are TGTGCCAGCTCACCACCTAACGGGATTGGACAAGAGACCCAGTACTTC.

This rearrangement joins TRBV18 to TRBJ1-4; a possible D gene is TRBD1 (6 bases). Germline CDR1 is KGHSH and CDR2 is LQKENI. The V end was cut by 6 bases, the J end by 7 bases, with 18 bases between. This CDR3 contains 15 residues. As DNA, the CDR3 is TGTGCCAGCTCCCTCTTACAGGGTGAGGGTGAAAAACTGTTTTTT. This encodes CASSLLQGEGEKLFF.

This CDR3 reads CASNQYTGTGAFYGYTF. CDR3 nucleotides: TGTGCCAGCAATCAATATACCGGGACAGGGGCTTTCTATGGCTACACCTTC. The chain uses TRBV28 and TRBJ1-2; the match to TRBD1 covers 10 bases. This CDR3 spans 17 amino acids. V shed 7 bases, J shed 4 bases, and the junction held 15 bases outside the gene matches. Germline V lookup: CDR1 MDHEN, CDR2 SYDVKM.

The rearrangement uses TRBV3-1 (or the pseudogene TRBV3-2) and TRBJ2-1; tentatively, D is TRBD2 (5 bases). CDR3 size: 15 residues. V lost 5 bases and J 4 bases, leaving 15 bases between the germline ends. Germline-derived CDR1 and CDR2 are LGHDT and YNNKEL (reference sequence). The CDR3: CASSKGLPGYNEQFF. The CDR3 coding sequence is TGTGCCAGCAGCAAAGGGCTACCGGGGTACAATGAGCAGTTCTTC.

V and J are TRBV7-2 and TRBJ2-1, with D unresolved. Germline CDR1 reads SGHTA; CDR2 reads FQGNSA. Trimming cost V 4 bases and J 10 bases, with 17 bases left between them. This CDR3 has 14 amino acids. The CDR3 is CASSSRETGKEQFF. The CDR3 DNA sequence: TGTGCCAGCAGCTCACGAGAGACTGGTAAGGAGCAGTTCTTC.

CDR3 sequence reads: CASKVGGSGNTIYF. In nucleotides, the CDR3 is TGTGCCAGTAAGGTCGGGGGCTCTGGAAACACCATATATTTT. This sequence joins TRBV19 and TRBJ1-3; TRBD1 might be the D (5 bases). Deletions cut 7 bases from V and 0 bases from J, with 10 bases between. The CDR3 is 14 amino acids. Per germline, CDR1 LNHDA and CDR2 SQIVND (reference sequence).

Written as DNA, the CDR3 is TGTGCCAGCGCCGGGACAGACCAAGAGACCCAGTACTTC. It specifies CASAGTDQETQYF. The chain uses TRBV25-1 and TRBJ2-5; 7 nucleotides line up with TRBD1. Germline V gives CDR1 MGHDK, CDR2 SYGVNS. This CDR3 has 13 residues. The junction had 3 bases not matched to a gene; V was cut back by 8 bases and J by 0 bases.

This chain uses TRBV7-2 with TRBJ2-1; the match to TRBD2 covers 8 bases. The J segment lost 4 bases and the V segment lost 5 bases, leaving 7 bases of the junction unmatched. From germline, CDR1 is SGHTA and CDR2 FQGNSA. This CDR3 is 15 amino acids long. CDR3 residues: CASSPIKREYNEQFF. CDR3 DNA: TGTGCCAGCAGCCCGATTAAGCGGGAGTACAATGAGCAGTTCTTC. Variable domain in full (rest from reference TRBV7-2 and TRBJ2-1): GAGVSQSPSNKVTEKGKDVELRCDPISGHTALYWYRQSLGQGLEFLIYFQGNSAPDKSGLPSDRFSAERTGGSVSTLTIQRTQQEDSAVYLCASSPIKREYNEQFFGPGTRLTVL.